The clone carrying this T cell receptor (beta chain) was seen a few times. A read error is possible here, since a much larger clone lies one base away. The data originate from a study of metastatic and nonmetastatic thyroid tumors. Study overall: From malignant and benign thyroid patients, repertoires in blood and in tumor or nodule tissue were compared.

Thyroid surgery was preceded by no treatment in any patient. The CDR3 covers 13 residues. J gave up 6 bases and V 10 bases, and 8 bases lay outside the gene matches. Germline CDR1 reads MNHEY; CDR2 reads SMNVEV (reference sequence). MiXCR was used by TCRdb to re-call the PCR reads. Of about 24,000 clones in the sample, more than 15% were seen once. Sequencing was carried out using adjacent normal tissue. The receptor's source is a male donor with papillary thyroid cancer or a benign thyroid nodule (not recorded which). Some clones in this sample may be carry-over from other donors' samples. The chain recombines TRBV27 with TRBJ2-2; TRBD2 aligns across 7 bases. The CDR3 sequence is CAITREGPGELFF. CDR3 sequence (DNA): TGTGCCATCACCAGGGAGGGTCCCGGGGAGCTGTTTTTT.